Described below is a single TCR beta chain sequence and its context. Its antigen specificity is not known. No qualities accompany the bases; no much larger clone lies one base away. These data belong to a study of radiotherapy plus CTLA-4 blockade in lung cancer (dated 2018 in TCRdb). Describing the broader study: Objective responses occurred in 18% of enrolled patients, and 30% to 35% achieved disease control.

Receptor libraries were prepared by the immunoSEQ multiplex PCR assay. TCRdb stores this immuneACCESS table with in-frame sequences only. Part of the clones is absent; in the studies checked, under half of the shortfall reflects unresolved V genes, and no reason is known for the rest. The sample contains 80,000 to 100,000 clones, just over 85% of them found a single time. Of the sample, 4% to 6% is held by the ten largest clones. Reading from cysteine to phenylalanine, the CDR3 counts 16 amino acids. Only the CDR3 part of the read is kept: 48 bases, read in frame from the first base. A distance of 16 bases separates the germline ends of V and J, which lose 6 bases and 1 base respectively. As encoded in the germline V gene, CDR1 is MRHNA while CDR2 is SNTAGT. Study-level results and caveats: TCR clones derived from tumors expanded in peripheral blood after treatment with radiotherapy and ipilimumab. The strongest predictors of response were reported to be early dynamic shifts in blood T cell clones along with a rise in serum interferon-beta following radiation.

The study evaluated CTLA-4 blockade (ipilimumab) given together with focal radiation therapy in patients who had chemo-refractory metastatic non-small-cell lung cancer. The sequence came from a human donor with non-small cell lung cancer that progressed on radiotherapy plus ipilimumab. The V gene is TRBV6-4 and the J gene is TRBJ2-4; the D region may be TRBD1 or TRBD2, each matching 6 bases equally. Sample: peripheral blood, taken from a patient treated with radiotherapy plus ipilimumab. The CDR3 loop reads CASRGQGRRAKNIQYF. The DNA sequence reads TGTGCCAGCAGGGGTCAGGGGAGGAGGGCCAAAAACATTCAGTACTTC.